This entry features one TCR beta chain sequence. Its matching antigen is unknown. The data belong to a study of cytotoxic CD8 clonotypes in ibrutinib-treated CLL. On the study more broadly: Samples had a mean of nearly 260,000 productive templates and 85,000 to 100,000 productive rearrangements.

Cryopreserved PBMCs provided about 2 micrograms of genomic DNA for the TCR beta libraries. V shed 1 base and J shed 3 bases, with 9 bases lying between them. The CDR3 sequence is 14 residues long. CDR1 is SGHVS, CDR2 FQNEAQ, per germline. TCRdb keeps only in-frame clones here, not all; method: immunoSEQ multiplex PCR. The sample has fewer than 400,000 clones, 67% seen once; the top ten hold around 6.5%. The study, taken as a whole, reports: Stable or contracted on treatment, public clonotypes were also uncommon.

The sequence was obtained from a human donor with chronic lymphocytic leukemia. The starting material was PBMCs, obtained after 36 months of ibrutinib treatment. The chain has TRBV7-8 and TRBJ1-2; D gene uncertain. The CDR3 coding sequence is TGTGCCAGCAGCTTAGGATTAGTTGACTATGGCTACACCTTC. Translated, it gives CASSLGLVDYGYTF.